A selection of T cell receptor beta chains follows, all from one sample in a study of T-cell reconstitution after alpha-beta-depleted transplantation in children. Via MiXCR, TCRdb re-called the PCR reads, giving one row per CDR3 protein. The table has some 300,000 distinct CDR3 sequences, 7.5% to 9% seen once. Sequenced material: peripheral blood, taken 360 days after TCRalphabeta/CD19-depleted stem cell transplant. All receptors derive from a female patient between 2 and 15 years old who had a stem cell transplant for Fanconi anemia, so the T cells may come from the graft donor. CDR3s include the opening cysteine and the closing phenylalanine or tryptophan. A D gene is named only where the DNA matches it firmly. The size field reads once, few, many or a size class.

>TRBJ1-1|TRBV12-3/TRBV12-4|many|.
TGTGCCAGCGAACCGCAGAGGGGACGCTGGAACACTGAAGCTTTCTTT
CASEPQRGRWNTEAFF
>TRBJ2-5|TRBV15|few|TRBD2
TGTGCCACCAGCGAACGGACTAGCGGTCAAGAGACCCAGTACTTC
CATSERTSGQETQYF
>TRBJ2-2|TRBV5-1|many|.
TGCGCCAGCAGTAACGGGGACGGCACCGGGGAGCTGTTTTTT
CASSNGDGTGELFF
>TRBJ2-6|TRBV5-1|many|.
TGCGCCAGCAGCAGAAAAGAACAGGAGTTCGATGGGGCCAACGTCCTGACTTTC
CASSRKEQEFDGANVLTF
>TRBJ2-7|TRBV7-9|many|.
TGTGCCAGCAGTGTGGGTAGCGGTCCCTACGAGCAGTACTTC
CASSVGSGPYEQYF
>TRBJ2-7|TRBV2|few|TRBD2
TGTGCCAGCAGCCTAGCGGGGGTTCGCCACGAGCAGTACTTC
CASSLAGVRHEQYF
>TRBJ2-4|TRBV12-3/TRBV12-4|many|TRBD1
TGTGCCAGCAGCGGGGACAGAGTGGGAAACATTCAGTACTTC
CASSGDRVGNIQYF
>TRBJ1-2|TRBV20-1|many|.
TGCAGTGCTACACCCAGCTATTCCTATGGCTACACCTTC
CSATPSYSYGYTF
>TRBJ2-3|TRBV19|few|.
TGTGCCAGTAGTATAAACAATGTGGGAGATACGCAGTATTTT
CASSINNVGDTQYF
>TRBJ1-2|TRBV20-1|many|.
TGCAGTGCTACGGACAGCTCTAACTATGGCTACACCTTC
CSATDSSNYGYTF
>TRBJ1-5|TRBV20-1|many|TRBD1
TGCAGTGCTAGAATGGACAGGTGGGAGCCCCAGCATTTT
CSARMDRWEPQHF
>TRBJ2-7|TRBV28|few|.
TGTGCCAGCATTACTGTCTACGAGCAGTACTTC
CASITVYEQYF
>TRBJ2-3|TRBV29-1|many|.
TGCAGCGTTGAACCAATTGGAGAGGATACGCAGTATTTT
CSVEPIGEDTQYF